This T cell receptor (beta chain) was recorded in a study of T cells in Graves' hyperthyroidism and ophthalmopathy. Amplification yielded TCR beta CDR3 regions, with RNA transcripts as the source. HTBI primers were used for first-round RT-PCR of the TCR CDR3. Each CDR3 protein is one row after TCRdb ran MiXCR on the multiplex PCR reads. The sample shows approximately 420,000 distinct CDR3 sequences, approximately 13% of them seen only once. On the basis of clinical symptoms, serum thyroxine and TRAb, thyroid ultrasound and orbital computed tomography, diagnoses were made. This clonotype came up many times. The J segment lost 7 bases and the V segment lost 5 bases, leaving 10 bases of the junction unmatched. The CDR3 runs 15 residues.

The receptor was derived from a woman between 18 and 29 years old with Graves' hyperthyroidism. The sample taken for sequencing was blood. The chain carries TRBV12-3 or TRBV12-4 and TRBJ2-3; 9 bases are a match to TRBD1. The CDR3, as DNA: TGTGCCAGCAGTGAGACAGGGGGAGATTTCAATACGCAGTATTTT. This sequence encodes CASSETGGDFNTQYF.